The rows below give T cell receptor beta chains drawn from one sample of a study of T cell responses to AZD1222 COVID-19 vaccine. Measured with immunoSEQ multiplex PCR; TCRdb has only the in-frame clones, and not every one. The table lists nearly 110,000 clones, under 95% of them singletons. This sample comprised peripheral blood, obtained on day 0 of AZD1222 vaccination. The receptors originated from an adult in good health. The CDR3 runs from the conserved cysteine through the conserved F or W. D genes are given only for firm matches. Where a row states a size, it is once, few, many or the class of an expanded clone; other rows omit it.

J gene: TRBJ1-2
CDR3 length: 14
clone size: -
V gene: TRBV19
D gene: TRBD1
CDR3 DNA: TGTGCCAGTAGTAGTACAGGGGTCCCCTATGGCTACACCTTC
CDR3 protein: CASSSTGVPYGYTF

J gene: TRBJ2-2
CDR3 length: 16
clone size: -
V gene: TRBV3-1/TRBV3-2
D gene: TRBD2
CDR3 DNA: TGTGCCAGCAGCCCTTGGACTAGCGGGGGCACCGGGGAGCTGTTTTTT
CDR3 protein: CASSPWTSGGTGELFF

J gene: TRBJ1-5
CDR3 length: 15
clone size: -
V gene: TRBV6-5
D gene: TRBD1
CDR3 DNA: TGTGCCAGCAGGTGGGACAGGGCCCCCAATCAGCCCCAGCATTTT
CDR3 protein: CASRWDRAPNQPQHF

J gene: TRBJ2-7
CDR3 length: 15
clone size: -
V gene: TRBV9
D gene: -
CDR3 DNA: TGTGCCAGCAGCAAAGACGAGGGGTTCTCCTACGAGCAGTACTTC
CDR3 protein: CASSKDEGFSYEQYF

J gene: TRBJ2-5
CDR3 length: 15
clone size: -
V gene: TRBV7-2
D gene: -
CDR3 DNA: TGTGCCAGCAGCTCCGGGGGGCAGTACGTGGAGACCCAGTACTTC
CDR3 protein: CASSSGGQYVETQYF

J gene: TRBJ1-6
CDR3 length: 21
clone size: -
V gene: TRBV1
D gene: -
CDR3 DNA: TGCACCAGCAGCCAAGATGGATCCTATTCGGCGGACAGGGACTATAATTCACCCCTCCACTTT
CDR3 protein: CTSSQDGSYSADRDYNSPLHF

J gene: TRBJ1-2
CDR3 length: 15
clone size: -
V gene: TRBV6-5
D gene: -
CDR3 DNA: TGTGCCAGCAGAACTGAGAGATTAGCTAACTATGGCTACACCTTC
CDR3 protein: CASRTERLANYGYTF

J gene: TRBJ2-6
CDR3 length: 17
clone size: -
V gene: TRBV4-1
D gene: -
CDR3 DNA: TGCGCCAGCAGCCGCCTTAAAGGGGACTCTGGGGCCAACGTCCTGACTTTC
CDR3 protein: CASSRLKGDSGANVLTF

J gene: TRBJ2-2
CDR3 length: 18
clone size: -
V gene: TRBV10-3
D gene: TRBD1
CDR3 DNA: TGTGCCATCAGGGGGACAGGTTGGGGATTTGCGAACACCGGGGAGCTGTTTTTT
CDR3 protein: CAIRGTGWGFANTGELFF

J gene: TRBJ2-1
CDR3 length: 15
clone size: -
V gene: TRBV7-2
D gene: -
CDR3 DNA: TGTGCCAGCAGCTTAGCGGGAAGCTCCTACAATGAGCAGTTCTTC
CDR3 protein: CASSLAGSSYNEQFF

J gene: TRBJ2-2
CDR3 length: 16
clone size: -
V gene: TRBV10-2
D gene: TRBD1
CDR3 DNA: TGCGCCAGCAGTGAGCGGACAGGGGTAAACACCGGGGAGCTGTTTTTT
CDR3 protein: CASSERTGVNTGELFF

J gene: TRBJ1-2
CDR3 length: 14
clone size: -
V gene: TRBV15
D gene: -
CDR3 DNA: TGTGCCACCAGCAGAGACCAGGGAAGGTATGGCTACACCTTC
CDR3 protein: CATSRDQGRYGYTF

J gene: TRBJ1-2
CDR3 length: 14
clone size: -
V gene: TRBV5-4
D gene: -
CDR3 DNA: TGTGCCAGCAGCAGAAGACGGGAGGACTATGGCTACACCTTC
CDR3 protein: CASSRRREDYGYTF

J gene: TRBJ2-3
CDR3 length: 18
clone size: -
V gene: TRBV7-8
D gene: -
CDR3 DNA: TGTGCCAGCAGCCCCGAACGGGCAGGGCTTGCTAGCACAGATACGCAGTATTTT
CDR3 protein: CASSPERAGLASTDTQYF

J gene: TRBJ2-2
CDR3 length: 15
clone size: -
V gene: TRBV11-3
D gene: -
CDR3 DNA: TGTGCCAGCAGCCGAGGGGGGGCGAACACCGGGGAGCTGTTTTTT
CDR3 protein: CASSRGGANTGELFF

J gene: TRBJ1-1
CDR3 length: 15
clone size: -
V gene: TRBV9
D gene: TRBD1
CDR3 DNA: TGTGCCAGCAGCCCCAGGGGGGCAGTTAACACTGAAGCTTTCTTT
CDR3 protein: CASSPRGAVNTEAFF

J gene: TRBJ2-7
CDR3 length: 13
clone size: -
V gene: TRBV23-1
D gene: -
CDR3 DNA: TGCGCCAGCATCCCGCGGGGAGTCTACGAGCAGTACTTC
CDR3 protein: CASIPRGVYEQYF

J gene: TRBJ1-1
CDR3 length: 15
clone size: -
V gene: TRBV7-2
D gene: TRBD1
CDR3 DNA: TGTGCCAGCAGCCCCCGGAGGGCAGGGGGCAGTTTGGCTTTCTTT
CDR3 protein: CASSPRRAGGSLAFF

J gene: TRBJ1-5
CDR3 length: 15
clone size: -
V gene: TRBV6-5
D gene: -
CDR3 DNA: TGTGCCAGCAGTAGACTAGGGCAGTACAATCAGCCCCAGCATTTT
CDR3 protein: CASSRLGQYNQPQHF

J gene: TRBJ1-3
CDR3 length: 15
clone size: -
V gene: TRBV5-1
D gene: -
CDR3 DNA: TGCGCCAGCAGTTCTACAGGACTCTCTGGAAACACCATATATTTT
CDR3 protein: CASSSTGLSGNTIYF

J gene: TRBJ1-6
CDR3 length: 13
clone size: -
V gene: TRBV19
D gene: -
CDR3 DNA: TGTGCCAGTGGGACCTCTAATAATTCACCCCTCCACTTT
CDR3 protein: CASGTSNNSPLHF

J gene: TRBJ1-6
CDR3 length: 12
clone size: -
V gene: TRBV2
D gene: -
CDR3 DNA: TGTGCCAGCAGTGGGCTTACGTTCCCCCTCCACTTT
CDR3 protein: CASSGLTFPLHF

J gene: TRBJ2-3
CDR3 length: 18
clone size: once
V gene: TRBV4-2
D gene: TRBD2
CDR3 DNA: TGTGCCAGCAGCCCCGAATATATACTAGCGGGGGGAGGGGATACGCAGTATTTT
CDR3 protein: CASSPEYILAGGGDTQYF

J gene: TRBJ1-2
CDR3 length: 13
clone size: -
V gene: TRBV12-3/TRBV12-4
D gene: -
CDR3 DNA: TGTGCCAGCAGTTCCCCGGGATCCTATGGCTACACCTTC
CDR3 protein: CASSSPGSYGYTF

J gene: TRBJ1-5
CDR3 length: 15
clone size: -
V gene: TRBV20-1
D gene: TRBD1
CDR3 DNA: TGCAGTGCTAGTGGGTCGACAGGGGGAAATCAGCCCCAGCATTTT
CDR3 protein: CSASGSTGGNQPQHF

J gene: TRBJ1-6
CDR3 length: 18
clone size: -
V gene: TRBV13
D gene: TRBD1
CDR3 DNA: TGTGCCAGCAGCCAGGCTGGCGAACAGGGGTCCTATAATTCACCCCTCCACTTT
CDR3 protein: CASSQAGEQGSYNSPLHF

J gene: TRBJ2-3
CDR3 length: 13
clone size: -
V gene: TRBV12-3/TRBV12-4
D gene: -
CDR3 DNA: TGTGCCAGCAACTTACTTGGCACAGATACGCAGTATTTT
CDR3 protein: CASNLLGTDTQYF

J gene: TRBJ1-3
CDR3 length: 17
clone size: -
V gene: TRBV5-1
D gene: TRBD1
CDR3 DNA: TGCGCCAGCAGCCGAGCATCAGGGGGACTGGGTGGAAACACCATATATTTT
CDR3 protein: CASSRASGGLGGNTIYF

J gene: TRBJ2-3
CDR3 length: 12
clone size: -
V gene: TRBV9
D gene: -
CDR3 DNA: TGTGCCAGCAACTCAGGGAGAGATACGCAGTATTTT
CDR3 protein: CASNSGRDTQYF

J gene: TRBJ1-2
CDR3 length: 12
clone size: -
V gene: TRBV6-5
D gene: -
CDR3 DNA: TGTGCCAGCAGGTTGGAGGGGCGCGGCTACACCTTC
CDR3 protein: CASRLEGRGYTF

J gene: TRBJ2-3
CDR3 length: 17
clone size: -
V gene: TRBV5-1
D gene: TRBD2
CDR3 DNA: TGCGCCAGCAGCGCAGGGACTAGCGGGGGGGGCGCAGATACGCAGTATTTT
CDR3 protein: CASSAGTSGGGADTQYF

J gene: TRBJ2-2
CDR3 length: 15
clone size: -
V gene: TRBV5-1
D gene: -
CDR3 DNA: TGCGCCAGCAGCTTGGAGGCAGAAATTACCGGGGAGCTGTTTTTT
CDR3 protein: CASSLEAEITGELFF

J gene: TRBJ2-7
CDR3 length: 13
clone size: -
V gene: TRBV5-1
D gene: TRBD1
CDR3 DNA: TGCGCCAGCAGCCCGGACAGGGCCTACGAGCAGTACTTC
CDR3 protein: CASSPDRAYEQYF

J gene: TRBJ2-2
CDR3 length: 13
clone size: -
V gene: TRBV27
D gene: -
CDR3 DNA: TGTGCCAGCAGTTTAAGTAGGCACGGGGAGCTGTTTTTT
CDR3 protein: CASSLSRHGELFF

J gene: TRBJ1-5
CDR3 length: 14
clone size: once
V gene: TRBV5-1
D gene: -
CDR3 DNA: TGCGCCAGCAGCTTGGACGGGGGCGACCAGCCCCAGCATTTT
CDR3 protein: CASSLDGGDQPQHF

J gene: TRBJ2-1
CDR3 length: 15
clone size: -
V gene: TRBV7-9
D gene: -
CDR3 DNA: TGTGCCAGCAGCTTACCGGGGAGCTCCTACAATGAGCAGTTCTTC
CDR3 protein: CASSLPGSSYNEQFF

J gene: TRBJ2-3
CDR3 length: 14
clone size: -
V gene: TRBV19
D gene: TRBD2
CDR3 DNA: TGTGCCAGTAGTCTAGCGGGGGGGAGAGATACGCAGTATTTT
CDR3 protein: CASSLAGGRDTQYF

J gene: TRBJ2-3
CDR3 length: 14
clone size: -
V gene: TRBV9
D gene: -
CDR3 DNA: TGTGCCAGCAACGGGGCTCCTAGCACAGATACGCAGTATTTT
CDR3 protein: CASNGAPSTDTQYF

J gene: TRBJ2-2
CDR3 length: 16
clone size: -
V gene: TRBV10-3
D gene: TRBD2
CDR3 DNA: TGTGCCATCAGTGAGAGATATAGCGGGGGGCCCGGGGAGCTGTTTTTT
CDR3 protein: CAISERYSGGPGELFF

J gene: TRBJ2-7
CDR3 length: 14
clone size: once
V gene: TRBV4-1
D gene: -
CDR3 DNA: TGCGCCAGCAGCCACGGGCGACAGATCTACGAGCAGTACTTC
CDR3 protein: CASSHGRQIYEQYF

J gene: TRBJ2-1
CDR3 length: 13
clone size: -
V gene: TRBV5-5
D gene: -
CDR3 DNA: TGTGCCAGCAGCTTCCTTAGTTACAATGAGCAGTTCTTC
CDR3 protein: CASSFLSYNEQFF

J gene: TRBJ2-1
CDR3 length: 15
clone size: -
V gene: TRBV5-1
D gene: TRBD2
CDR3 DNA: TGCGCCAGCAGCTTGCCAAGCGGGGGGGCAGGTGAGCAGTTCTTC
CDR3 protein: CASSLPSGGAGEQFF

J gene: TRBJ1-3
CDR3 length: 14
clone size: once
V gene: TRBV9
D gene: -
CDR3 DNA: TGTGCCAGCAGCGTAGTGGAAGGGGGAAACACCATATATTTT
CDR3 protein: CASSVVEGGNTIYF

J gene: TRBJ2-2
CDR3 length: 18
clone size: few
V gene: TRBV25-1
D gene: TRBD1
CDR3 DNA: TGTGCCAGCAGTGATCCAGAACCGGGACAGGGTATGACCGGGGAGCTGTTTTTT
CDR3 protein: CASSDPEPGQGMTGELFF

J gene: TRBJ2-2
CDR3 length: 15
clone size: -
V gene: TRBV6-2/TRBV6-3
D gene: TRBD1
CDR3 DNA: TGTGCCAGCAGCCTAAGGGGGCGGGACACCGGGGAGCTGTTTTTT
CDR3 protein: CASSLRGRDTGELFF

J gene: TRBJ1-4
CDR3 length: 13
clone size: -
V gene: TRBV7-2
D gene: -
CDR3 DNA: TGTGCCAGCAGCTTGTCAGGGAATGAAAAACTGTTTTTT
CDR3 protein: CASSLSGNEKLFF

J gene: TRBJ1-1
CDR3 length: 15
clone size: -
V gene: TRBV9
D gene: -
CDR3 DNA: TGTGCCAGCAGCGTCTCCGCTGGGGGGAACACTGAAGCTTTCTTT
CDR3 protein: CASSVSAGGNTEAFF

J gene: TRBJ1-1
CDR3 length: 16
clone size: few
V gene: TRBV19
D gene: TRBD1
CDR3 DNA: TGTGCCAGTAGCCATGGGACAGGGAGGGGGAACACTGAAGCTTTCTTT
CDR3 protein: CASSHGTGRGNTEAFF

J gene: TRBJ1-5
CDR3 length: 12
clone size: -
V gene: TRBV7-8
D gene: -
CDR3 DNA: TGTGCCAGCAGCCTCGGGATGCAGCCCCAGCATTTT
CDR3 protein: CASSLGMQPQHF

J gene: TRBJ2-3
CDR3 length: 11
clone size: -
V gene: TRBV12-5
D gene: -
CDR3 DNA: TGTGCTAGTGGTTTGCATGATACGCAGTATTTT
CDR3 protein: CASGLHDTQYF

J gene: TRBJ2-7
CDR3 length: 15
clone size: -
V gene: TRBV18
D gene: TRBD1
CDR3 DNA: TGTGCCAGCTCAATTGGACAGGGACTCTCCTACGAGCAGTACTTC
CDR3 protein: CASSIGQGLSYEQYF

J gene: TRBJ2-3
CDR3 length: 14
clone size: -
V gene: TRBV5-8
D gene: TRBD2
CDR3 DNA: TGTGCCAGCAGCAGCGGACTAGTACCAGATACGCAGTATTTT
CDR3 protein: CASSSGLVPDTQYF

J gene: TRBJ1-1
CDR3 length: 15
clone size: -
V gene: TRBV6-4
D gene: -
CDR3 DNA: TGTGCCAGCCAACAGAGGGGTGAAATGAACACTGAAGCTTTCTTT
CDR3 protein: CASQQRGEMNTEAFF